This TCR beta chain was recorded in a study of blood T cells in healthy people across ages (dated by TCRdb to between 2014 and 2017). General notes on the study: In model experiments, roughly one uniquely barcoded TCR beta cDNA molecule per two T cells was captured by template switching. Using deep sequencing normalized with unique cDNA molecular identifiers, the study measured how TCR beta repertoire diversity changes with age. Donors were grouped into four age groups: young (average 16 years), middle-aged (about 40), aged (roughly 62) and long-lived (less than 85). To avoid experimental bias, donors of different ages were distributed randomly across sequencing lanes. The study analyzed two additional independent replicas of 1 million unique cDNA reads from the same blood draw for two donors, one aged 18 to 29 and one aged 80 or older.

In the germline V gene, CDR1 corresponds to KGHSH and CDR2 to LQKENI. At the junction V is shortened by 4 bases and J by 6 bases, with 13 bases in between. The CDR3, from cysteine to phenylalanine, totals 13 residues. The retained sequence is limited to the CDR3, 39 bases, with the frame set at the first base. What the authors observed across the whole study: Compared with the aged group, the long-lived group had more naive CD4+ T cells, fewer expanded clones and increased TCR diversity, a pattern suggesting age selection. As age increased, observed TCR beta diversity per million T cells dropped in a roughly linear way, and a significant reduction was already evident by age about 40. The percentage of naive T cells measured by flow cytometry correlated strongly with observed TCR beta diversity. Estimates of total diversity based on one million sequenced T cells were regarded as lower bounds and as underestimates. Because profiling used bulk unsorted PBMCs, naive and antigen-experienced compartments could not be compared conclusively. Because donor CMV infection status was unknown, age-related changes in expanded clonotypes were potentially confounded.

The library was built by means of 5' RACE. These reads were obtained on an Illumina HiSeq 2500. A second PCR of about 7 to 12 cycles was run with a J-beta primer mix and a sample-barcoded 5' primer. A unique molecular identifier was introduced onto each TCR beta cDNA molecule by a template-switch 5' adaptor carrying 12 random nucleotides. At least 2.5 million CDR3-containing paired-end reads were obtained from each sample. The Mint cDNA synthesis kit, primed by a TRBC-specific oligonucleotide, was used to synthesize first-strand cDNA from all RNA. Following uracil-DNA glycosylase treatment, all cDNA underwent a first 18-cycle PCR with the universal primers M1SS and BC2_uni_R. The authors processed their data as follows. Each sample was normalized by randomly selecting 1 million high-quality reads, each carrying a distinct molecular identifier. Instead of being binned into consensus sequences, reads with shared molecular identifiers were discarded. MiTCR, with a Q25 quality threshold and the strictest error-elimination algorithm, was used for CDR3 identification, clonotype clustering and error correction. A nonparametric unseen species model with Euler transformation was used to estimate a lower bound on total TCR beta diversity. TCRdb trimmed the raw reads at Q25, called clones with MiXCR and kept productive beta chains. Each entry is one CDR3 protein sequence, shown with its most common DNA and genes. TCRdb's processing, not the study's, gives the V and J calls here. The sample contains roughly 730,000 distinct CDR3 sequences, 45% to 70% of them found a single time. The ten largest make up around 25% of the sample.

Concerning this clonotype itself: Its target antigen remains unknown. No base quality information exists; no much larger clone differs at one position.

Donors were approximately 42 systemically healthy Caucasian individuals from Russia aged 6 to 90 years. Each donor gave about 10 milliliters of peripheral blood, drawn into EDTA-treated Vacutainer tubes. Ficoll-Paque density-gradient centrifugation was used to isolate PBMCs, with at least 7 million per sample. Total RNA was extracted from PBMCs with Trizol reagent, with at least 5.5 micrograms obtained per sample. For every donor, flow cytometry on a PBMC aliquot measured the percentage of naive CD45RAhigh/CD27high T cells. This clonotype was sampled from a man between 35 and 55 years old in good health. The chain is assembled from TRBV18 and TRBJ2-7, with TRBD2 as a weak D call on 6 bases. Sequencing was carried out using blood. The base sequence is TGTGCCAGCTCACTAGCGGAACGTCGCGAGCAGTACTTC. This encodes CASSLAERREQYF.